The clone carrying this TCR beta chain has just one count. This specimen belongs to a study of blood T cell repertoires in COVID-19. Study in general: Specimens from acute and convalescent COVID-19 originated in the United States, Italy and Spain. Sources were T cells, B-cell-depleted T cells, or PBMCs; the material itself was cDNA or gDNA.

This CDR3 region has 16 residues. Germline V lookup: CDR1 LNHDA, CDR2 SQIVND (reference sequence). With 5 bases clipped from V and 0 bases from J, the junction kept 9 bases outside the gene matches. Original methodology: Amplification with reference gene primers provided the estimates of nucleated cell counts. Sequencing was performed with immunoSEQ multiplex PCR; in TCRdb, only in-frame clones are kept and a portion is missing. V and J calls and clone size are those listed in that table; D and trimming were worked out from the DNA. The sample consists of 100,000 to 150,000 clones, less than 90% of them appearing once.

This chain connects TRBV19 to TRBJ1-1; 7 bases line up with TRBD1. Material for sequencing was peripheral blood. The receptor was isolated from a man aged 55 to 69 with acute or convalescent COVID-19. In DNA form, the CDR3 reads TGTGCCAGTAGTGCTAGCATACAGGGGTTGAACACTGAAGCTTTCTTT. Translating gives CASSASIQGLNTEAFF. The full variable domain, in which reference TRBV19 and TRBJ1-1 provide the parts outside the CDR3, is DGGITQSPKYLFRKEGQNVTLSCEQNLNHDAMYWYRQDPGQGLRLIYYSQIVNDFQKGDIAEGYSVSREKKESFPLTVTSAQKNPTAFYLCASSASIQGLNTEAFFGQGTRLTVV.